A single sample is the source of the 3 T cell receptor beta chains below, sequenced in a study of blood T cell repertoires in COVID-19 (dated by TCRdb to the early 2020s). The method behind the library was the immunoSEQ multiplex PCR assay. This immuneACCESS table, as held by TCRdb, lists in-frame sequences with V and J called but not all clones. Of the missing ones, under half trace to an unresolved V gene in checked studies; the others have no known cause. The sample table contains tens of thousands of clones; only one count was recorded for 86% of them. The ten largest clonotypes hold roughly 3.9% of the sample. Specimen: peripheral blood. These receptors were taken from a man in his 70s with active COVID-19.

The chain carries TRBV6-5 and TRBJ2-2; 10 bases are a match to TRBD1. Germline-derived CDR1 and CDR2 are MNHEY and SVGAGI. This CDR3 is built from 15 residues. Trimming cost V 5 bases and J 5 bases; bases outside gene matches: 5. CDR3 sequence: CASSTRQGATGELFF. The CDR3 nucleotides read TGTGCCAGCAGTACCAGACAGGGGGCAACCGGGGAGCTGTTTTTT.

The DNA of the CDR3 is TGTGCCAGCAGCGGCGCTATACTAGCGGGAGGGCCCGAGACCCAGTACTTC. The encoded protein is CASSGAILAGGPETQYF. The rearrangement uses TRBV6-2 or TRBV6-3 and TRBJ2-5; 13 bases fit TRBD2. Germline assignment: CDR1 MNHEY and CDR2 SVGEGT. The ends lost 6 bases at V and 5 bases at J; junction bases unmatched: 12. The length of the CDR3 is 17 residues.

The chain couples TRBV30 to TRBJ2-5; D is undetermined. CDR1 is GTSNPN, CDR2 SVGIG, per germline (reference sequence). V dropped 1 base and J dropped 4 bases, with 13 bases sitting between them. The CDR3 is 14 amino acids. The CDR3 region has the DNA TGTGCCTGGAGTGCCAAGACTGGATTAGAGACCCAGTACTTC. Protein: CAWSAKTGLETQYF.